The clone carrying this TCR beta chain was seen ten or more times. What it binds is not known. The sample is drawn from a study of CD8 T cells in ankylosing spondylitis. The CDR3 runs 15 residues. Trimming removed 2 bases from V and 4 bases from J, with 14 bases in between. Per the germline V gene, CDR1 is SGDLS and CDR2 is YYNGEE. Using quantitative 5'-RACE with molecular barcodes, the authors made TCR beta libraries. TCRdb re-derived calls from the 5' RACE reads in MiXCR, one entry per CDR3 protein. The repertoire has under 200,000 distinct CDR3 sequences, roughly 11% of them found once; the top ten carry about 27%. General study points: Several highly homologous variants made up a TCR beta motif, and this motif appeared characteristic of ankylosing spondylitis blood. Clones linked to disease, bearing a CD8+ phenotype, were relatively rare in peripheral blood. Reportedly, disease-linked clones are significantly enriched in ankylosing spondylitis patients' matched synovial fluid.

This clonotype was obtained from a male donor with ankylosing spondylitis or in good health (not recorded which). Material for sequencing was blood, either unsorted or a sorted T cell fraction (not recorded which). J is TRBJ2-3 and V is TRBV9; the D gene is possibly TRBD2 (5 bases). CDR3 region: CASSVRRDSADTQYF. The CDR3 DNA reads as TGTGCCAGCAGCGTCCGCCGGGATAGCGCAGATACGCAGTATTTT.